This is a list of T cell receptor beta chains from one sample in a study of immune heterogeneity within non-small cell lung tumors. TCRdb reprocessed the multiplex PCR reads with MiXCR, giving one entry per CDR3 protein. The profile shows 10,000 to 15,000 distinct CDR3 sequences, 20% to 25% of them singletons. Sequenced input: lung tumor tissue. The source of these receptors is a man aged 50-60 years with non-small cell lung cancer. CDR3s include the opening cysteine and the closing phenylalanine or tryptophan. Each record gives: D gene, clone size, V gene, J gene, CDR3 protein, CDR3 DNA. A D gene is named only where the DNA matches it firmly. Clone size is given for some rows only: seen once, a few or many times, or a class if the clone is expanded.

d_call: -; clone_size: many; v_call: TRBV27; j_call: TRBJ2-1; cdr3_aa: CASSRSYNEQFF; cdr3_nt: TGTGCCAGCAGCCGCTCCTACAATGAGCAGTTCTTC
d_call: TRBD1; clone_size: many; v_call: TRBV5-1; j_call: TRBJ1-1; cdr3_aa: CASSLLGTGTNTEAFF; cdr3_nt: TGCGCCAGCAGCCTCCTCGGGACAGGGACGAACACTGAAGCTTTCTTT
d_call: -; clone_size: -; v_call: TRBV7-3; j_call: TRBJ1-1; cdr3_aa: CASSLGGGLAGAFF; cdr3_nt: TGTGCCAGCAGCTTGGGTGGGGGGCTCGCTGGAGCTTTCTTT
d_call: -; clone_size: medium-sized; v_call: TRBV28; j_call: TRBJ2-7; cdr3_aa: CASSFSTYEQYF; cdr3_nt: TGTGCCAGCAGTTTTAGTACCTACGAGCAGTACTTC
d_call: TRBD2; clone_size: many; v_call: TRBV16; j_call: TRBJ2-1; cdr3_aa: CASSARAGAGGPSSNNEQFF; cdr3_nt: TGTGCCAGCAGCGCAAGGGCGGGCGCGGGAGGGCCCTCATCCAACAATGAGCAGTTCTTC
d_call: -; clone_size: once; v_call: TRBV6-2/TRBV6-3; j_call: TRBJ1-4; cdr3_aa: CARRPRLSDEKLFF; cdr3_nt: TGTGCCAGGAGACCCAGGTTGTCGGACGAAAAACTGTTTTTT
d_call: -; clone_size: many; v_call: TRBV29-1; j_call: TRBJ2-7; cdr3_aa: CSVGGGNSYEQYF; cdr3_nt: TGCAGCGTTGGTGGGGGTAACTCCTACGAGCAGTACTTC
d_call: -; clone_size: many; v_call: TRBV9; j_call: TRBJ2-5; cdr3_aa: CASSVFGGKETQYF; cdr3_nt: TGTGCCAGCAGCGTGTTCGGTGGTAAGGAGACCCAGTACTTC
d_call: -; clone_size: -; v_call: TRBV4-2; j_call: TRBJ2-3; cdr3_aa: CASSQVSRSGTDTQYF; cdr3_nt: TGTGCCAGCAGCCAAGTCTCACGGAGTGGCACAGATACGCAGTATTTT
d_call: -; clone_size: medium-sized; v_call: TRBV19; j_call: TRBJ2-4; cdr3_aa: CASTPNGENIQYF; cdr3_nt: TGTGCCAGTACCCCCAATGGGGAAAACATTCAGTACTTC
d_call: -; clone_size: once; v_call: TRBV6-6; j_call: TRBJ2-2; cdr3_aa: CASSYSMVGNTGELFF; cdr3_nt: TGTGCCAGCAGTTACTCTATGGTCGGAAACACCGGGGAGCTGTTTTTT
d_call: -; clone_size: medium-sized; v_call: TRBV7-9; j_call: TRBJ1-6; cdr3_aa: CAPLYVSCSPLHF; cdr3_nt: TGTGCCCCCCTCTACGTTAGTTGTTCACCCCTCCACTTT
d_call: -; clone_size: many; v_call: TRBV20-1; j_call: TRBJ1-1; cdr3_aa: CSARDQAQAFF; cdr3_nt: TGCAGTGCTAGAGATCAGGCACAAGCTTTCTTT
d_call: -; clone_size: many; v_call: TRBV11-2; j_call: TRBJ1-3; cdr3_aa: CASSPQGSGNTIYF; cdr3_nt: TGTGCCAGCAGCCCGCAGGGCTCTGGAAACACCATATATTTT
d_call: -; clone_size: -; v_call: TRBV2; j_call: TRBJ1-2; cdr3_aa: CASSVSQSYVYTF; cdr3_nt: TGTGCAAGCAGTGTCAGCCAGAGCTATGTCTACACCTTC
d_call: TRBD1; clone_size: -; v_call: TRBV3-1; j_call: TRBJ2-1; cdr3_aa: CASSRVGTGGDEQFF; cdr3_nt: TGTGCCAGCAGCCGCGTTGGGACAGGAGGGGATGAGCAGTTCTTC
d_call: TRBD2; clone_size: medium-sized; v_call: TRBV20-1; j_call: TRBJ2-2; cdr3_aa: CSASRGSGGTGELFF; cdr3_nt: TGCAGTGCTAGTAGAGGTAGCGGGGGAACCGGGGAGCTGTTTTTT
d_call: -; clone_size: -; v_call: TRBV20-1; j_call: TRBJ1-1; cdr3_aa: CSARRPNVGKNTEAFF; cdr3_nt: TGCAGTGCTAGGAGACCGAACGTAGGAAAGAACACTGAAGCTTTCTTT
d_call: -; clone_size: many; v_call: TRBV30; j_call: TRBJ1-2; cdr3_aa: CAWSGGTAGWQHGYTF; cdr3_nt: TGTGCCTGGAGCGGGGGGACCGCGGGTTGGCAGCATGGCTACACCTTC
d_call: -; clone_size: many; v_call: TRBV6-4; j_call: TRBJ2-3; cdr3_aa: CASSESGEADTQYF; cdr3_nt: TGTGCCAGCAGTGAGTCAGGGGAGGCAGATACGCAGTATTTT
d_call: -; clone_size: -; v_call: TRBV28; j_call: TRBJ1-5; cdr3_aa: CASQRKAGVNQPQHF; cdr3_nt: TGTGCCAGCCAGCGGAAGGCGGGGGTCAATCAGCCCCAGCATTTT
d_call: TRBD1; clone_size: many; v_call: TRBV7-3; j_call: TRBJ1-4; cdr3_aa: CASSLGGQSNEKLFF; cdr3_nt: TGTGCCAGCAGCTTAGGGGGACAGTCTAATGAAAAACTGTTTTTT
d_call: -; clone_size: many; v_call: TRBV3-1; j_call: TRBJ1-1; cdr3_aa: CASSLGIEAFF; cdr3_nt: TGTGCCAGCAGCCTAGGAATAGAAGCTTTCTTT
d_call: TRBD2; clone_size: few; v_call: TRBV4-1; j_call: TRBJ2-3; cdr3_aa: CASSQVNSGRGWGTQYF; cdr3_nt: TGCGCCAGCAGCCAAGTTAACAGCGGGAGGGGATGGGGGACGCAGTATTTT
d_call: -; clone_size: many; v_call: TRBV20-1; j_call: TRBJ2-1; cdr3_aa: CSAPGRHNEQFF; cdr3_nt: TGCAGTGCCCCGGGACGCCACAATGAGCAGTTCTTC
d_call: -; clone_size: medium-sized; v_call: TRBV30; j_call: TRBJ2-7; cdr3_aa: CAVGRGVYEQYF; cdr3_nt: TGTGCCGTGGGCAGGGGGGTGTACGAGCAGTACTTC
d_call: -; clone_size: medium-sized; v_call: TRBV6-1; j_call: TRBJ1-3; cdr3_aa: CASSELGVVSGNTIYF; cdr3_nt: TGTGCCAGCAGTGAATTAGGGGTGGTATCTGGAAACACCATATATTTT
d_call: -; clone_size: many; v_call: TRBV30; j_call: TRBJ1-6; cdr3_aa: CACRGEYNSPLHF; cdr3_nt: TGTGCCTGCCGGGGAGAATATAATTCACCCCTCCACTTT
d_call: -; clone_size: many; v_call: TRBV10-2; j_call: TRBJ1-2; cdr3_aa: CASSPERYTRRGYTF; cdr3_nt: TGCGCCAGCAGCCCCGAGCGATACACGCGAAGGGGCTACACCTTC
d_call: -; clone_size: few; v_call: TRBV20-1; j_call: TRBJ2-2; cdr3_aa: CSAGRPGPVGSGELFF; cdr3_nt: TGCAGTGCTGGTCGGCCAGGGCCGGTGGGAAGTGGGGAGCTGTTTTTT
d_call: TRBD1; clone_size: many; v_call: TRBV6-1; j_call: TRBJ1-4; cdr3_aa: CASKQGALTTNEKLFF; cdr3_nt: TGTGCCAGCAAACAGGGGGCGCTTACAACTAATGAAAAACTGTTTTTT
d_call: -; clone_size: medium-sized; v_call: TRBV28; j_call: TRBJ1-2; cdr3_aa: CGSGSPNYGYTF; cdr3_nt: TGTGGGTCTGGCAGCCCTAACTATGGCTACACCTTC
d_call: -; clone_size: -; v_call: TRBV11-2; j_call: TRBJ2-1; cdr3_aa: CASIFRIGEQFF; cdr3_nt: TGTGCCAGCATCTTTCGTATCGGTGAGCAGTTCTTC
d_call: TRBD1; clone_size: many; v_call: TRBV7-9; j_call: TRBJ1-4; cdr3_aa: CASSQGGESGKLFF; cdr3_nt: TGTGCCAGCAGCCAGGGGGGGGAGAGTGGAAAACTGTTTTTT
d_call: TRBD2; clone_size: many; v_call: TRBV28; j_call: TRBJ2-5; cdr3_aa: CASSLAGGYQETQYF; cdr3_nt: TGTGCCAGCAGTTTAGCGGGAGGGTACCAAGAGACCCAGTACTTC
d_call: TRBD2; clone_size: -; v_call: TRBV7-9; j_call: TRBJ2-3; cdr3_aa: CASTSGRYGTAPQYF; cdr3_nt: TGTGCCAGCACGAGCGGGAGATATGGCACAGCTCCGCAGTATTTT
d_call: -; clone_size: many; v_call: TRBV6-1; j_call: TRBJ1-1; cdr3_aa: CASSEGERMAAFF; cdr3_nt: TGTGCCAGCAGTGAAGGAGAGCGGATGGCGGCTTTCTTT
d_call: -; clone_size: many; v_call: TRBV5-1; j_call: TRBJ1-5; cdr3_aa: CASSLGGGNQPQHF; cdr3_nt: TGCGCCAGCAGCTTGGGGGGCGGCAATCAGCCCCAGCATTTT
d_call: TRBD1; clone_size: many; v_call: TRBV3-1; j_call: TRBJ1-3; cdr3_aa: CASTEQGRNTIYF; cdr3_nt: TGTGCCAGCACGGAACAGGGGAGAAACACCATATATTTT
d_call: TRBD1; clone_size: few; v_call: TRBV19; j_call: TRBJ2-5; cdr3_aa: CASSPIARRRTGKKGGETQYF; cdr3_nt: TGTGCCAGTAGTCCCATCGCCCGTCGGAGGACAGGGAAAAAAGGGGGAGAGACCCAGTACTTC
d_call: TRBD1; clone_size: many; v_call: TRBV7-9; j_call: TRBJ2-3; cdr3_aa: CASSPLLEGARDTQYF; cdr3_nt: TGTGCCAGCAGCCCCCTCCTTGAGGGGGCGCGAGATACGCAGTATTTT